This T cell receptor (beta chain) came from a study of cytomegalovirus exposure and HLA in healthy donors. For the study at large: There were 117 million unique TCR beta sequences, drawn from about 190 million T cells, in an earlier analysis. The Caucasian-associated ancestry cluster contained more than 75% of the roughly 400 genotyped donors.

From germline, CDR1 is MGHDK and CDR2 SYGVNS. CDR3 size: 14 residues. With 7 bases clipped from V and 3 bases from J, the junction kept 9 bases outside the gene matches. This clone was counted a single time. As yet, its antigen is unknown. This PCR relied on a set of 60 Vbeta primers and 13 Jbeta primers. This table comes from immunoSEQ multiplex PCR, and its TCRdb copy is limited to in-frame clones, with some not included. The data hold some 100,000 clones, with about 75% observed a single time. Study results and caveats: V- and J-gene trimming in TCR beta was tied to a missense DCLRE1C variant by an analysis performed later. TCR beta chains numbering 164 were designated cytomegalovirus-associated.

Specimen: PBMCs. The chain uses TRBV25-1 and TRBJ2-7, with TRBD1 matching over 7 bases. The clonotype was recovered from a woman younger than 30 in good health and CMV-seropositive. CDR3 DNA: TGTGCCAGCAAGACGGACAGGAGGAACTACGAGCAGTACTTC. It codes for CASKTDRRNYEQYF.